This passage covers 19 T cell receptor beta chains from one sample sequenced in a study of beta chain features in type 1 diabetes. The whole isolated RNA underwent reverse transcription, so sequencing captured expressed TCRB transcripts. The repertoire was sequenced with immunoSEQ multiplex PCR; TCRdb's copy has only in-frame clones and lacks some. The sample lists approximately 380,000 clones; about 14% were seen once. The source material was naive CD4+ T cells from blood. The receptor source for this set is a woman under 30 in good health.

The chain carries TRBV5-4 and TRBJ2-2; no reliable D call. Germline CDR1 is SGHNT and CDR2 is YYREEE (reference sequence). Deletions cut 4 bases from V and 2 bases from J, with 3 bases between. The CDR3 has 12 amino acids. CDR3 coding DNA: TGTGCCAGCAGCCCAAACACCGGGGAGCTGTTTTTT. Amino acid sequence: CASSPNTGELFF.

This rearrangement joins TRBV2 to TRBJ2-7, with a tentative D call TRBD2 (5 bases). The CDR3 is made up of 12 amino acids. Germline CDR1 and CDR2: SNHLY and FYNNEI. The V gene lost 4 bases and the J gene lost 7 bases, with 11 bases spanning the gap. CDR3 sequence reads: CASSVWGEEQYF. The CDR3 nucleotides are TGTGCCAGCAGTGTTTGGGGAGAGGAGCAGTACTTC.

The rearrangement joins TRBV6-5 to TRBJ1-4, with TRBD1 as a possible D gene (5 bases). The CDR3 runs to 13 residues. V lost 6 bases, J lost 8 bases, and 13 bases lay in between. Germline V lookup: CDR1 MNHEY, CDR2 SVGAGI. CDR3 region: CASRGREVEKLFF. For the CDR3, the DNA is TGTGCCAGCAGGGGCAGGGAGGTCGAAAAACTGTTTTTT.

This chain's CDR3 is CASSQTGNEQYF. DNA for the CDR3: TGTGCCAGCAGCCAGACAGGGAACGAGCAGTACTTC. V is TRBV7-9 and J is TRBJ2-7; the match to TRBD1 covers 7 bases. Per the germline V gene, CDR1 is SEHNR and CDR2 is FQNEAQ (reference sequence). CDR3 size: 12 residues. After removal of 5 bases from V and 5 bases from J, the junction contained 3 bases not matched to a gene.

This clone has more than one count but fewer than ten. The chain carries TRBV4-3 and TRBJ2-3; 7 bases are a match to TRBD1. Trimming took 3 bases from V and 14 from J; bases not matched to a gene: 14. This CDR3 comprises 14 residues. Germline V CDR1 and CDR2: LGHNA, YSLEER. Written as DNA, the CDR3 is TGCGCCAGCAGCCAGTCAGGGACAGCCTATCATCTGTATTTT. The encoded protein is CASSQSGTAYHLYF.

The genes are TRBV30 and TRBJ2-7; TRBD2 aligns across 8 bases. The CDR3 length is 14 residues. From germline, CDR1 is GTSNPN and CDR2 SVGIG (reference sequence). V shed 3 bases and J 0 bases; nucleotides not matched to a gene: 4. In DNA, the CDR3 is TGTGCCTGGAGAATAGCGGGAACCTCCTACGAGCAGTACTTC. This codes for CAWRIAGTSYEQYF.

This chain connects TRBV4-3 to TRBJ1-4; the match to TRBD1 covers 7 bases. The germline V gene encodes CDR1 LGHNA and CDR2 YSLEER. The CDR3 totals 19 residues. V lost 3 bases, J lost 4 bases, and 17 bases stayed unmatched. The CDR3 DNA reads TGCGCCAGCAGCCAGCGACGGGACAGTCCTCCGATCCTTAATGAAAAACTGTTTTTT. It is translated as CASSQRRDSPPILNEKLFF.

The chain links TRBV2 to TRBJ2-1; TRBD1 agrees at 8 bases. The V segment lost 6 bases and the J segment 0 bases; nucleotides outside the gene matches: 4. The CDR3 has 15 residues. Germline CDR1 SNHLY, CDR2 FYNNEI. DNA for the CDR3: TGTGCCAGCAGGGGGGACAGGAGCTCCTACAATGAGCAGTTCTTC. This sequence encodes CASRGDRSSYNEQFF.

This clone was counted only a few times. The rearrangement joins TRBV15 to TRBJ2-4; D might be TRBD2 (6 bases). Germline V gene sequence: CDR1 LNHNV, CDR2 YYDKDF (reference sequence). This CDR3 region has 13 residues. Trimming removed 5 bases from V and 6 bases from J, with 11 bases in between. The CDR3 spells CATSETGGNIQYF. The CDR3 DNA follows: TGTGCCACCAGCGAGACCGGGGGAAACATTCAGTACTTC.

This chain links TRBV18 with TRBJ2-4; tentative D call: TRBD1 (6 bases). Per the germline V gene, CDR1 is KGHSH and CDR2 is LQKENI. CDR3 length: 15 residues. The V end was cut by 2 bases, the J end by 1 base, with 9 bases between. The CDR3 sequence: CASSPGGSAKNIQYF. The DNA of the CDR3 is TGTGCCAGCTCACCAGGGGGCTCCGCCAAAAACATTCAGTACTTC.

This clone was recorded only once. The chain recombines TRBV2 with TRBJ2-7; the match to TRBD1 covers 7 bases. The CDR3 has 13 residues. Germline V lookup: CDR1 SNHLY, CDR2 FYNNEI. Losses at the gene ends were 10 bases for V and 2 bases for J; bases not matched to a gene: 8. Written as DNA, the CDR3 is TGTGCCACCAAGTTAGGGGGCCCCTACGAGCAGTACTTC. Translation: CATKLGGPYEQYF.

This clone was detected only a few times. The CDR3 loop is CASSVELGPRDGYTF. The CDR3 DNA follows: TGTGCCAGCAGCGTAGAGTTGGGGCCACGAGATGGCTACACCTTC. V usage is TRBV9 and J usage is TRBJ1-2, with D maybe TRBD1 (5 bases). CDR1 SGDLS and CDR2 YYNGEE come from the germline V gene. This CDR3 has 15 amino acids. Trimming stripped 0 bases from V and 6 bases from J, with 15 bases between.

This clone was observed a handful of times. The V gene is TRBV29-1, the J gene TRBJ1-3; TRBD1 agrees at 9 bases. CDR1 SQVTM and CDR2 ANQGSEA come from the germline V gene. This CDR3 is 14 amino acids long. The junction had 6 bases not matched to a gene; V was cut back by 6 bases and J by 3 bases. CDR3 in amino acids: CSVGATGGGNTIYF. Written as DNA, the CDR3 is TGCAGCGTGGGTGCGACAGGGGGTGGAAACACCATATATTTT.

The V gene is TRBV7-9, the J gene TRBJ2-1, with 10 bases identical to TRBD2. There are 16 residues in the CDR3. From germline, CDR1 is SEHNR and CDR2 FQNEAQ (reference sequence). Trimming cost V 3 bases and J 4 bases; bases outside gene matches: 6. The CDR3, as DNA: TGTGCCAGCAGCTTCCTAGCGGGAGCCGTTTACAATGAGCAGTTCTTC. It codes for CASSFLAGAVYNEQFF.

The chain carries TRBV29-1 and TRBJ2-5; TRBD1 aligns across 8 bases. From germline, CDR1 is SQVTM and CDR2 ANQGSEA. V gave up 7 bases and J gave up 5 bases; unmatched junction bases: 6. The CDR3 loop spans 12 amino acids. CDR3 in DNA: TGCAGCGGATCAGGGGGCAGGGAGACCCAGTACTTC. This translates into CSGSGGRETQYF.

Only a few counts were recorded for this clone. The genes are TRBV30 and TRBJ2-7; 7 bases map to TRBD1. The CDR3 runs to 15 residues. Germline V gives CDR1 GTSNPN, CDR2 SVGIG (reference sequence). The V segment lost 2 bases and the J segment 2 bases; nucleotides outside the gene matches: 9. CDR3 sequence reads: CAWSISDRITYEQYF. The DNA of the CDR3 is TGTGCCTGGAGTATTTCGGACAGGATTACCTACGAGCAGTACTTC.

This clone turned up a few times. The J gene is TRBJ2-7, the V gene TRBV15; D may be TRBD2 (6 bases). From germline, CDR1 is LNHNV and CDR2 YYDKDF (reference sequence). Deletions cut 3 bases from V and 3 bases from J, with 18 bases between. The CDR3 contains 16 residues. For the CDR3, the DNA is TGTGCCACCAGCAGGGGGGGTGGGGACGGCAGCTACGAGCAGTACTTC. It translates to CATSRGGGDGSYEQYF.

V gene TRBV9 combines with J gene TRBJ2-7; 12 bases line up with TRBD2. Unmatched junction bases numbered 7, after V lost 2 bases and J lost 4 bases. This CDR3 spans 16 amino acids. Germline CDR1 is SGDLS and CDR2 is YYNGEE. For the CDR3, the DNA is TGTGCCAGCAGCGTGCATGGGACTAGCGGGCCGTACGAGCAGTACTTC. Protein product: CASSVHGTSGPYEQYF.

The chain carries TRBV7-3 and TRBJ2-1; TRBD2 aligns across 10 bases. J lost 6 bases, V lost 5 bases, and 7 bases had no gene match. The CDR3 runs 15 residues. Germline V gene lookup returns CDR1 SGHTA and CDR2 FQGTGA. CDR3 bases: TGTGCCAGCAGCCCCTCTAGCGGGAGTTTCAATGAGCAGTTCTTC. It translates to CASSPSSGSFNEQFF.